The T cell receptor beta chain described here comes from a study of T cells in localized non-small cell lung cancer. The CDR3 extends over 20 amino acids. CDR1 LNHDA and CDR2 SQIVND come from the germline V gene (reference sequence). V lost 9 bases and J 2 bases, leaving 29 bases between the germline ends. General study points: Appearance in adjacent lung was seen for a median about 60 of the top 100 tumor clones. Uninvolved adjacent lung had more T cell clonality than any other tissue, topping tumor.

Measured with immunoSEQ multiplex PCR; TCRdb has only the in-frame clones, and not every one. The sample holds about 23,000 clones; about 91% are singletons and the top ten take around 9.9%. Note on this clone: Its cognate antigen is unknown.

The clonotype originates from a woman aged 40 to 75 with stage III lung adenocarcinoma. Sequencing used peripheral blood mononuclear cells, obtained before any cancer treatment. The chain couples TRBV19 to TRBJ2-6; a possible D gene is TRBD2 (5 bases). The CDR3 DNA reads as TGTGCCAGCAACCCCGGGCCGGCTAGGCCGGGGAGAACTGGGGCCAACGTCCTGACTTTC. It translates to CASNPGPARPGRTGANVLTF.